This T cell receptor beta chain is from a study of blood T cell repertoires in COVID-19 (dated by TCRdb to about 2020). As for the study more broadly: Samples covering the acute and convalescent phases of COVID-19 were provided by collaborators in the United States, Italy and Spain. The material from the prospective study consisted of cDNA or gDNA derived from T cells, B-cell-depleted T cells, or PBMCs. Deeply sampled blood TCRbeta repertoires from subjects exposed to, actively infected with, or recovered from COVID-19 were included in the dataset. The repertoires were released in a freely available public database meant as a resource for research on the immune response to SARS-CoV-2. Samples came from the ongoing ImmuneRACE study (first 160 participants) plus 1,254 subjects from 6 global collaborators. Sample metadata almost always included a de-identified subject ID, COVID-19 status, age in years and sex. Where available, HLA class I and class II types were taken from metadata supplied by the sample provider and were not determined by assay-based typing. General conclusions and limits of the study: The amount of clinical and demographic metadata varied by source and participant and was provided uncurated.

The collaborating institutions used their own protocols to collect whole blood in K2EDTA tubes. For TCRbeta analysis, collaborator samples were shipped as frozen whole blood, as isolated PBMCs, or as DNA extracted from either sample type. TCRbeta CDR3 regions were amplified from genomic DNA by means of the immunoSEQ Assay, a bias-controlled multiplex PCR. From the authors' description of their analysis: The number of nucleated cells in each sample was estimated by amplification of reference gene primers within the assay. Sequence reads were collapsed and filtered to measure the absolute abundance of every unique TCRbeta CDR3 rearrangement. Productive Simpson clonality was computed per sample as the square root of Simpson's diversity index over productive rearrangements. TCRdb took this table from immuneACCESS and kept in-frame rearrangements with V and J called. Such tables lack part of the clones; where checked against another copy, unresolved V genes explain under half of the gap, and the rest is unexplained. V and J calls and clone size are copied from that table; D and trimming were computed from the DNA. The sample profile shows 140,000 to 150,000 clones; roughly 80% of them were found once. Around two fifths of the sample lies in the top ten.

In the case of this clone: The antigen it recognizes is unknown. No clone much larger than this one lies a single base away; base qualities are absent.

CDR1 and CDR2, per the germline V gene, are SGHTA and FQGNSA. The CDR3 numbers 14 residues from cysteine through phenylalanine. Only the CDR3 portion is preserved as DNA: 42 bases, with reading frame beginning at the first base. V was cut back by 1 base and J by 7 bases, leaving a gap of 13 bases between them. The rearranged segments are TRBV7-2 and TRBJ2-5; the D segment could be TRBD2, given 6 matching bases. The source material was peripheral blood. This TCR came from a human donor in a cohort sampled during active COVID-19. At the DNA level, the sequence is TGTGCCAGCAGCTTAGGGGGGACTGGGAGGACCCAGTACTTC. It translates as CASSLGGTGRTQYF.